Sequencing of this T cell receptor beta chain was carried out in a study of vaccination effects on CD4 cells after COVID-19 (dated by TCRdb to the early 2020s). Regarding the study in general: Post-vaccine samples across the study were collected a median of 72 days after the second dose, with a range of 14 to 241. The study compared SARS-CoV-2 spike-specific CD4+ TCR repertoires before and after mRNA vaccination in COVID-19 convalescent patients and infection-naive vaccine recipients. Altogether, nine to ten COVID-19 convalescent patients and a few SARS-CoV-2-naive healthy vaccine recipients made up the full study. The Oncomine TCR Beta short-read assay on an Illumina iSeq 100 was used to sequence cultures from other donors in the study. On the study overall, not on this receptor specifically: Marked clonal contraction was observed in both infection-induced and vaccine-induced clones at late post-vaccination timepoints, consistent with waning T cell responses. Only a small number of convalescent patients were included, and no early post-infection timepoints were available, which limited the study. In healthy vaccine recipients, vaccine-induced clones were almost all SARS-CoV-2 mono-reactive, with only 1 of 255 being cross-reactive with common cold coronaviruses.

The trim is 4 bases for V and 0 bases for J, with a gap of 12 bases between the germline ends. Its CDR3 holds 16 amino acids, cysteine through phenylalanine. The kept DNA is CDR3 alone, 48 bases in frame from the first base. The germline V gene encodes CDR1 KGHSH and CDR2 LQKENI. In the ViraFEST assay, PBMC were stimulated with viral peptide pools, and TCR sequencing was then used to find antigen-specific CD4+ T cell clonotypes based on their expansion. After about 9 days of culture, CD4+ T cells were isolated with the EasySep CD4+ T cell isolation kit. Each participant got two doses of an mRNA SARS-CoV-2 vaccine, either BNT162b2 or mRNA-1273. The absence of prior SARS-CoV-2 infection in healthy vaccine recipients was confirmed by negative nucleocapsid antibodies before and after vaccination. Each well held roughly 2.2 million PBMC cultured in IMDM containing about 5.4% human AB serum, around 10 IU/ml IL-2 and gentamicin, along with around 9.1 ug/ml peptides. On days 3 and 7, half of the culture medium was replaced with fresh IL-2-containing medium. Each peptide stimulation condition was cultured in triplicate wells unless otherwise noted. Using Ficoll-Paque Plus gradient centrifugation, PBMC were separated from whole blood and then either used fresh or cryopreserved at -140C. The spike proteins of SARS-CoV-2 and of the common cold coronaviruses HCoV-NL63, HCoV-OC43 and HCoV-229E were spanned by overlapping peptide pools. The QIAamp micro DNA kit was used to extract genomic DNA from the cultured CD4+ T cells.

Comments on this clone: There is no known antigen for this receptor. The sample holds no much larger clone one base away, and base qualities are not on file.

Library generation was performed with the immunoSEQ multiplex PCR assay. TCR beta CDR3 sequencing was performed on DNA from the cultured, isolated CD4+ T cells. Turning to the authors' computational methods: Non-productive TCR sequences were removed, reads were trimmed to the CDR3 region, and CDR3s of at least 7 amino acids were retained. The MANAFEST web app was used to pick out antigen-specific clonotypes by comparing their expansion in peptide wells with that in reference cultures. For clones to be considered positive, expansion at FDR<0.05 versus reference and all other wells, an odds ratio above 5, and a frequency above 0.1% in two replicate wells were required. Clonotypes significantly expanded in SARS-CoV-2 spike wells and in at least one common cold coronavirus spike condition were defined as cross-reactive. CDR3 similarity was assessed by Levenshtein distance with the stringdist R package, and unrooted trees were built with ape in R 3.6.1. TCRdb carries this immuneACCESS record with in-frame sequences only. Its versions omit some clonotypes, under half of them owing to an unresolved V gene in the studies checked, with the rest unexplained. V and J calls and clone size are given by that table; D and trimming were obtained from the DNA. The sample contains about 31,000 clones, roughly 80% of them found a single time. More than 5% of the sample goes to the ten largest clones.

Material: CD4+ T cells from PBMCs cultured with SARS-CoV-2 spike peptides, obtained after COVID-19 vaccination. Interpreted using the paper, the cell subset or site label stands for: SARS-CoV-2 spike overlapping peptide pool stimulation. The clonotype was recovered from a human donor who received a COVID-19 vaccine. Some clones in this sample may be carry-over from other donors' samples. The V gene is TRBV18 and the J gene is TRBJ2-2; a weak D assignment points to TRBD1 (6 bases agree). The CDR3 protein is CASSLQGGANTGELFF. The DNA sequence is given as TGTGCCAGCTCACTCCAAGGGGGAGCGAACACCGGGGAGCTGTTTTTT.